This record concerns one T cell receptor beta chain sequence. The antigen remains unidentified. This entry belongs to a study of blood T cells in healthy people across ages. With a J-beta primer mix and a sample-barcoded 5' primer, a second PCR ran about 6 to 11 cycles. MiXCR, applied by TCRdb to the 5' RACE reads, yields one record per CDR3 protein. Among around 710,000 distinct CDR3 sequences listed, roughly two fifths were seen once. Broader study findings: The study could not conclusively compare naive and antigen-experienced cells, given its unsorted PBMCs.

Individuals who donated were healthy Caucasians from Russia aged about 6 to 90. Germline V gene data show CDR1 as SGHVS and CDR2 as FNYEAQ. Trimming took 5 bases from V and 3 from J; bases not matched to a gene: 5. The CDR3 is made up of 15 amino acids. V is TRBV7-6 and J is TRBJ2-3; 10 nucleotides agree with TRBD2. The sample was blood. This clonotype was sampled from a woman in her sixties or seventies in good health. In DNA form, the CDR3 reads TGTGCCAGCAGCCAGCTAGCGGGGGCGACAGATACGCAGTATTTT. Translating it yields CASSQLAGATDTQYF.